The clone carrying this T cell receptor beta chain was found once. Authors' methods: It was from reference gene primer amplification that nucleated cell counts were estimated. The method was immunoSEQ multiplex PCR; TCRdb's version includes in-frame clones alone and lacks a portion of them. V and J calls and clone size follow that table, whereas D and trimming were derived from the DNA. The sample has 150,000 to 200,000 clones, around 88% seen once. V lost 7 bases to trimming and J lost 9 bases; unmatched junction nucleotides: 17. CDR1 and CDR2 from the germline V gene are LNHDA and SQIVND (reference sequence). CDR3 length: 17 residues. The sample is drawn from a study of blood T cell repertoires in COVID-19.

The chain couples TRBV19 to TRBJ1-4, with 10 bases fitting TRBD1. The clonotype comes from a human donor in a cohort sampled during active COVID-19. Sequenced material: peripheral blood. This CDR3 is CASTWTGGSGSLQKLFF. CDR3 sequence (DNA): TGTGCCAGTACCTGGACAGGGGGATCCGGTTCGCTTCAAAAACTGTTTTTT.